Below, 4 T cell receptor beta chains from the same sample are listed, as sequenced in a study of molecular identifiers for immune sequencing clone quantification. TCRdb independently ran MiXCR on the PCR reads; one entry per CDR3 protein. The sample records about 510,000 distinct CDR3 sequences, 20% to 25% being singletons. Source material: naive CD8+ T cells from blood, with Jurkat cell RNA spiked in. Sample subset: FACS-sorted CD8+CD4-CCR7+CD45RA+ naive T cells. The origin of the receptors is a human donor in good health. Some libraries in this study had Jurkat cell RNA spiked in.

The chain has TRBV28 and TRBJ2-5; 10 nucleotides line up with TRBD2. This CDR3 contains 16 residues. Germline CDR1 is MDHEN and CDR2 is SYDVKM. With V trimmed by 2 bases and J by 7 bases, 10 bases remained unmatched. The CDR3: CASSLRLAGVGGTQYF. CDR3 sequence (DNA): TGTGCCAGCAGTTTACGGCTAGCGGGAGTCGGAGGGACCCAGTACTTC.

This clonotype was seen many times. The chain is built from TRBV18 and TRBJ2-4; D remains unclear. The V and J ends lost 5 bases and 5 bases respectively, with 13 bases between them. CDR1 and CDR2 (germline): KGHSH, LQKENI. The CDR3 spans 14 residues. CDR3 protein: CASSDPQAQNIQYF. The CDR3 nucleotides are TGTGCCAGCTCAGATCCCCAGGCACAAAACATTCAGTACTTC.

As concerns this clonotype: Possible read error: a much larger clone is one base away. The CDR3 loop is CASSLPKTGVPGANVLTF. The CDR3 coding sequence is TGTGCCAGCAGCTTACCAAAGACTGGGGTTCCTGGGGCCAACGTCCTGACTTTC. The chain uses TRBV7-9 and TRBJ2-6; D uncertain. CDR1 is SEHNR and CDR2 is FQNEAQ in the germline V gene (reference sequence). The CDR3 runs to 18 residues. V lost 2 bases to trimming and J lost 2 bases, with 16 bases between them.

The sample holds one count of this clonotype. The chain carries TRBV20-1 and TRBJ2-2, with D perhaps matching TRBD1 (6 bases). The CDR3 runs to 16 residues. V was pared by 0 bases and J by 6 bases, with 17 bases between. Looked up from germline, CDR1 is DFQATT and CDR2 is SNEGSKA (reference sequence). The CDR3 DNA sequence: TGCAGTGCTAGAGATCGCCTCGGACAGATCGCCGGGGAGCTGTTTTTT. As protein: CSARDRLGQIAGELFF.